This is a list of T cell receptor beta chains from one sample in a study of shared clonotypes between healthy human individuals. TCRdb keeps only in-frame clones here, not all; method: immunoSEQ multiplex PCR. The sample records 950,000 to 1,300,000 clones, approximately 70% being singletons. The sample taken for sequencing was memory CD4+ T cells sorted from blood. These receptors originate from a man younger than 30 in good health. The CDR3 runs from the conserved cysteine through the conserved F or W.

CATPTGAGETQYF,TRBJ2-5,TRBV10-1
CASSLYGWPRSDTGELFF,TRBJ2-2,TRBV13
CAGGQGSFTDTQYF,TRBJ2-3,TRBV6-1
CASSLLAVEQYF,TRBJ2-7,TRBV18
CASSGLLTGYQPQHF,TRBJ1-5,TRBV2
CASSSVGTPTTFF,TRBJ1-1,TRBV7-2
CASSTGLAGYEQYF,TRBJ2-7,TRBV2
CASSIERVTNEQFF,TRBJ2-1,TRBV19
CAWSVGGRNQPQHF,TRBJ1-5,TRBV30
CAIFPGSNRGNTEAFF,TRBJ1-1,TRBV2
CASSVDINYGYTF,TRBJ1-2,TRBV11-2
CASSGDYGETQYF,TRBJ2-5,TRBV5-1
CAISGTTLTGELFF,TRBJ2-2,TRBV10-3
CASSLDRPSTYNSPLHF,TRBJ1-6,TRBV7-2
CASSLGAGTTDTQYF,TRBJ2-3,TRBV5-6
CASSSRSGNTIYF,TRBJ1-3,TRBV7-8
CASSLEQGNSPLHF,TRBJ1-6,TRBV5-1